These 20 T cell receptor beta chains were sequenced from one sample in a study of blood T cell repertoires in COVID-19. Method: immunoSEQ multiplex PCR; TCRdb's copy keeps in-frame clones and lacks some. The sample holds over 250,000 clones, around 89% seen once. Sequenced input: PBMCs or T cells enriched from blood (not recorded which). These receptors were taken from a woman aged 18 to 35 who had recovered from COVID-19.

V usage is TRBV6-6 and J usage is TRBJ2-3; the match to TRBD2 covers 7 bases. V lost 6 bases and J lost 2; bases outside the gene matches: 11. Looked up from germline, CDR1 is MNHNY and CDR2 is SVGAGI (reference sequence). CDR3 length: 16 residues. The CDR3 here is CASRGPGRGNTDTQYF. CDR3 coding DNA: TGTGCCAGCAGAGGCCCAGGGCGGGGGAACACAGATACGCAGTATTTT.

This chain joins TRBV7-9 and TRBJ1-4; 7 nucleotides align to TRBD1. The CDR3 length is 18 residues. The V gene's germline CDR1 is SEHNR and CDR2 FQNEAQ (reference sequence). V shed 4 bases, J shed 4 bases, and the junction held 15 bases outside the gene matches. The CDR3 DNA reads as TGTGCCAGCAGCTCCGATCGAGGGGGCCGTTGGGATAATGAAAAACTGTTTTTT. Amino acids: CASSSDRGGRWDNEKLFF. Together with reference TRBV7-9 and TRBJ1-4, the CDR3 gives the full variable domain: DTGVSQNPRHKITKRGQNVTFRCDPISEHNRLYWYRQTLGQGPEFLTYFQNEAQLEKSRLLSDRFSAERPKGSFSTLEIQRTEQGDSAMYLCASSSDRGGRWDNEKLFFGSGTQLSVL.

The chain is built from TRBV11-2 and TRBJ1-1; the D gene is possibly TRBD1 (6 bases). V was cut by 3 bases and J by 8 bases, with 10 bases left in between. The CDR3 loop spans 12 amino acids. Germline V gene lookup returns CDR1 SGHAT and CDR2 FQNNGV. The CDR3 nucleotides read TGTGCCAGCAGCTTTCCGGGGACAGAAGCTTTCTTT. The encoded protein is CASSFPGTEAFF.

The CDR3 region is CASSLERAGRDTQYF. The CDR3 coding sequence is TGCGCCAGCAGCTTGGAACGAGCGGGGAGAGATACGCAGTATTTT. V gene TRBV5-1 combines with J gene TRBJ2-3; TRBD2 matches at 7 bases. CDR3 length equals 15 residues. Germline V gene lookup returns CDR1 SGHRS and CDR2 YFSETQ. J was trimmed by 5 bases and V by 0 bases; bases with no gene match: 6. Complete variable domain (other parts from reference TRBV5-1 and TRBJ2-3): KAGVTQTPRYLIKTRGQQVTLSCSPISGHRSVSWYQQTPGQGLQFLFEYFSETQRNKGNFPGRFSGRQFSNSRSEMNVSTLELGDSALYLCASSLERAGRDTQYFGPGTRLTVL.

J is TRBJ2-2 and V is TRBV7-3; D is unclear. Trimming shortened V by 6 bases and J by 7 bases, and 9 bases separated the two germline ends. The CDR3 consists of 12 residues. In germline, CDR1 is SGHTA, CDR2 FQGTGA. CDR3 region: CASSFGSGELFF. In nucleotides, the CDR3 is TGTGCCAGCAGTTTTGGCAGCGGGGAGCTGTTTTTT.

The chain's CDR3 is CASSLRRGGNYGYTF. CDR3 nucleotides: TGTGCCAGCAGCTTAAGGAGGGGAGGCAACTATGGCTACACCTTC. The chain is built from TRBV5-4 and TRBJ1-2, with a tentative D call TRBD1 (5 bases). The CDR3 consists of 15 residues. The V end was cut by 2 bases, the J end by 2 bases, with 13 bases between. In germline, CDR1 is SGHNT, CDR2 YYREEE (reference sequence). The full variable domain, completed using reference TRBV5-4 and TRBJ1-2, is ETGVTQSPTHLIKTRGQQVTLRCSSQSGHNTVSWYQQALGQGPQFIFQYYREEENGRGNFPPRFSGLQFPNYSSELNVNALELDDSALYLCASSLRRGGNYGYTFGSGTRLTVV.

V and J are TRBV7-3 and TRBJ2-2; D not resolved. The CDR3 is 13 amino acids. Germline assignment: CDR1 SGHTA and CDR2 FQGTGA. Trimming took off 5 bases at V and 7 bases at J, with 11 bases between the two ends. The CDR3 region has the DNA TGTGCCAGCAGCCCCTTAACACACGGGGAGCTGTTTTTT. Translated: CASSPLTHGELFF.

This chain connects TRBV4-2 to TRBJ1-1; 11 bases line up with TRBD1. The V gene end was trimmed by 0 bases and the J gene end by 4 bases; junction bases not matched to a gene: 1. The germline V gene has CDR1 LGHNA and CDR2 YNFKEQ. The CDR3 covers 15 residues. CDR3 in DNA: TGTGCCAGCAGCCAAGAAGGGACAGGGGGCACTGAAGCTTTCTTT. It specifies CASSQEGTGGTEAFF.

This sequence joins TRBV10-3 and TRBJ1-5; possibly TRBD1 for D (5 bases). Trimming cost V 6 bases and J 3 bases, with 9 bases left between them. The CDR3 has 13 residues. In germline, CDR1 is ENHRY, CDR2 SYGVKD. The CDR3, as DNA: TGTGCCATCAGGGGGGGATTCAATCAGCCCCAGCATTTT. This gives the protein CAIRGGFNQPQHF.

CDR3 DNA sequence: TGTGCCAGCTCACCGACCTTGGACAGGGCAGAGACCCAGTACTTC. It yields the protein CASSPTLDRAETQYF. V and J are TRBV18 and TRBJ2-5; 8 positions agree with TRBD1. The CDR3 is made up of 15 amino acids. Germline CDR1 is KGHSH and CDR2 is LQKENI. The trim removed 3 bases at V and 4 bases at J, leaving 7 bases unmatched. The complete variable domain, with remaining parts taken from reference TRBV18 and TRBJ2-5, reads NAGVMQNPRHLVRRRGQEARLRCSPMKGHSHVYWYRQLPEEGLKFMVYLQKENIIDESGMPKERFSAEFPKEGPSILRIQQVVRGDSAAYFCASSPTLDRAETQYFGPGTRLLVL.

The chain links TRBV4-1 to TRBJ2-3, with 11 positions matching TRBD1. V lost 4 bases to trimming and J lost 2 bases; unmatched junction nucleotides: 5. Per germline, CDR1 MGHRA and CDR2 YSYEKL. This CDR3 is 16 amino acids long. CDR3 bases: TGCGCCAGCAGCCCATGGGACAGGGGGACCACAGATACGCAGTATTTT. It encodes CASSPWDRGTTDTQYF.

This chain connects TRBV20-1 to TRBJ2-7; D is undetermined. V was cut by 6 bases and J by 9 bases, with 6 bases left in between. The CDR3 length is 8 residues. The germline gives CDR1 DFQATT, CDR2 SNEGSKA (reference sequence). The CDR3 is CSALRQYF. DNA for the CDR3: TGCAGTGCCCTCCGGCAGTACTTC.

This chain joins TRBV30 and TRBJ1-2, with TRBD1 matching 8 bases. CDR1 and CDR2 from the germline V gene are GTSNPN and SVGIG (reference sequence). After removal of 2 bases from V and 2 bases from J, the junction contained 7 bases not matched to a gene. The CDR3 runs 15 residues. CDR3 nucleotides: TGTGCCTGGAGTATCGGGACAGGTATCAACTATGGCTACACCTTC. Amino acid sequence: CAWSIGTGINYGYTF.

The chain uses TRBV5-5 and TRBJ1-2; 7 bases line up with TRBD1. Germline CDR1 reads SGHKS; CDR2 reads YYEKEE (reference sequence). J was trimmed by 4 bases and V by 3 bases; bases with no gene match: 12. The CDR3 spans 16 residues. The CDR3 reads CASSWDRAIPVYGYTF. In DNA form, the CDR3 reads TGTGCCAGCAGCTGGGACAGAGCAATACCAGTCTATGGCTACACCTTC.

This clone occurred a few times. The chain couples TRBV15 to TRBJ1-1, with D hard to call. Between the trimmed V and J ends, which lost 0 bases and 5 bases, there was a span of 4 bases. Germline lookup yields CDR1 LNHNV and CDR2 YYDKDF (reference sequence). CDR3 length equals 12 residues. The CDR3 DNA is TGTGCCACCAGCAGAGACCGGACTGAAGCTTTCTTT. The encoded protein is CATSRDRTEAFF.

V is TRBV5-1 and J is TRBJ1-1, with 12 bases matching TRBD1. CDR1 is SGHRS and CDR2 is YFSETQ in the germline V gene. The CDR3 is made up of 17 amino acids. Trimming took 2 bases from V and 0 from J; bases not matched to a gene: 5. CDR3 residues: CASSLGTGGMVNTEAFF. Here the CDR3 DNA reads TGCGCCAGCAGCTTAGGGACAGGGGGCATGGTGAACACTGAAGCTTTCTTT. Combining the CDR3 with reference TRBV5-1 and TRBJ1-1 gives the whole variable domain KAGVTQTPRYLIKTRGQQVTLSCSPISGHRSVSWYQQTPGQGLQFLFEYFSETQRNKGNFPGRFSGRQFSNSRSEMNVSTLELGDSALYLCASSLGTGGMVNTEAFFGQGTRLTVV.

V is TRBV5-1 and J is TRBJ2-3, with a tentative D call TRBD1 (6 bases). The CDR3 totals 15 residues. Germline values: CDR1 SGHRS, CDR2 YFSETQ. Trimming took off 5 bases at V and 5 bases at J, with 18 bases between the two ends. CDR3 in DNA: TGCGCCAGCAGAGGGGGACGGGACCCGCGAGATACGCAGTATTTT. As protein: CASRGGRDPRDTQYF.

V and J are TRBV7-8 and TRBJ2-7, with TRBD2 as a possible D gene (7 bases). The CDR3 consists of 14 residues. Germline V gives CDR1 SGHVS, CDR2 FQNEAQ. V was shortened by 2 bases and J by 2 bases, with 10 bases between the two germline ends. CDR3: CASSLRGGPYEQYF. The CDR3 DNA is TGTGCCAGCAGCTTAAGGGGGGGTCCCTACGAGCAGTACTTC.

This chain links TRBV3-1 (or the pseudogene TRBV3-2) with TRBJ2-7, with D perhaps TRBD1 (6 bases). Trimming took off 6 bases at V and 3 bases at J, with 18 bases between the two ends. Germline CDR1 and CDR2: LGHDT and YNNKEL (reference sequence). The CDR3 runs 15 residues. CDR3 nucleotide sequence: TGTGCCAGCAGTCCTGTGGGGACACCTCACTACGAGCAGTACTTC. Encoded protein: CASSPVGTPHYEQYF.

The chain carries TRBV7-6 and TRBJ1-3; the D gene is possibly TRBD1 (5 bases). The germline CDR1 and CDR2 sequences are SGHVS and FNYEAQ. Trimming took off 0 bases at V and 4 bases at J, with 7 bases between the two ends. This CDR3 has 14 amino acids. The chain's CDR3 is CASSLARVGNTIYF. The CDR3 nucleotides read TGTGCCAGCAGCTTAGCCAGGGTGGGAAACACCATATATTTT. The variable domain in full, completed from reference TRBV7-6 and TRBJ1-3, reads GAGVSQSPRYKVTKRGQDVALRCDPISGHVSLYWYRQALGQGPEFLTYFNYEAQQDKSGLPNDRFSAERPEGSISTLTIQRTEQRDSAMYRCASSLARVGNTIYFGEGSWLTVV.